Listed below are T cell receptor beta chains from one sample, sequenced in a study of monozygotic twins with inflammatory bowel disease. TCRdb reanalyzed the 5' RACE reads and collapses them to one entry per CDR3 protein, without DNA. Its clone listing holds approximately 400,000 distinct CDR3 sequences. Sequenced: blood. The source of these receptors is a human donor with ulcerative colitis or Crohn's disease, or a healthy co-twin of an affected twin (not recorded which). The CDR3 runs from the conserved cysteine through the conserved F or W. The order of the fields is J gene, V gene, CDR3 protein.

J gene: TRBJ2-7; V gene: TRBV3-1; CDR3 protein: CASSQEGLGFTYEQYF
J gene: TRBJ2-5; V gene: TRBV3-1; CDR3 protein: CASSQDKGQGPQETQYF
J gene: TRBJ2-3; V gene: TRBV7-9; CDR3 protein: CASSSQPHRGTQYF
J gene: TRBJ2-3; V gene: TRBV7-3; CDR3 protein: CASSLHGDTQYF
J gene: TRBJ2-2; V gene: TRBV20-1; CDR3 protein: CSARTGEVGELFF
J gene: TRBJ2-7; V gene: TRBV7-3; CDR3 protein: CASSLIGGAGGPKNEQYF
J gene: TRBJ1-2; V gene: TRBV3-1; CDR3 protein: CASSQAGTGGSYTF
J gene: TRBJ2-1; V gene: TRBV5-1; CDR3 protein: CASSLRWQGDSYNEQFF
J gene: TRBJ2-2; V gene: TRBV7-9; CDR3 protein: CASSTRTDNTGELFF
J gene: TRBJ2-5; V gene: TRBV7-9; CDR3 protein: CACSSALYQETQYF
J gene: TRBJ2-1; V gene: TRBV5-1; CDR3 protein: CASSFFDREYNEQFF
J gene: TRBJ2-7; V gene: TRBV6-5; CDR3 protein: CASSYFEREGSHEQYF
J gene: TRBJ2-5; V gene: TRBV5-1; CDR3 protein: CASSPRTSGGEETQYF
J gene: TRBJ1-2; V gene: TRBV20-1; CDR3 protein: CSAREGNYGYTF
J gene: TRBJ1-1; V gene: TRBV20-1; CDR3 protein: CSARQSLNTEAFF
J gene: TRBJ2-6; V gene: TRBV7-2; CDR3 protein: CASSLSQGGGGANVLTF
J gene: TRBJ1-5; V gene: TRBV6-1; CDR3 protein: CASSEDRGQPQHF
J gene: TRBJ2-5; V gene: TRBV11-2; CDR3 protein: CASSLRSRETQYF
J gene: TRBJ1-1; V gene: TRBV10-3; CDR3 protein: CAISPGRENTEAFF
J gene: TRBJ1-2; V gene: TRBV5-4; CDR3 protein: CASSPRTRGYGYTF
J gene: TRBJ2-3; V gene: TRBV6-1; CDR3 protein: CASTFLSRQVTDTQYF
J gene: TRBJ2-2; V gene: TRBV5-1; CDR3 protein: CASSHRSIIDRRFEAGELFF
J gene: TRBJ2-1; V gene: TRBV6-2/TRBV6-3; CDR3 protein: CASSFLVVTRHEQFF
J gene: TRBJ2-1; V gene: TRBV5-1; CDR3 protein: CASGGGGQYNEQFF
J gene: TRBJ1-1; V gene: TRBV20-1; CDR3 protein: CSASDLLGLDSLSGDTEAFF
J gene: TRBJ1-1; V gene: TRBV12-3/TRBV12-4; CDR3 protein: CASSLTRSTEAFF
J gene: TRBJ1-4; V gene: TRBV18; CDR3 protein: CASSPTMGSEKLFF
J gene: TRBJ2-5; V gene: TRBV6-2/TRBV6-3; CDR3 protein: CASSSFGGMGTQYF
J gene: TRBJ2-7; V gene: TRBV5-1; CDR3 protein: CASSLAKPPGEQYF
J gene: TRBJ2-3; V gene: TRBV12-3/TRBV12-4; CDR3 protein: CASSSSGTGTDTQYF
J gene: TRBJ1-5; V gene: TRBV19; CDR3 protein: CASRYGGNQPQHF
J gene: TRBJ1-3; V gene: TRBV9; CDR3 protein: CASSVGETYSGNTIYF
J gene: TRBJ1-6; V gene: TRBV27; CDR3 protein: CASSSWTGGSPLHF
J gene: TRBJ1-1; V gene: TRBV7-2; CDR3 protein: CASSPVYGREAFF
J gene: TRBJ2-3; V gene: TRBV7-2; CDR3 protein: CASSLLGGYTDTQYF
J gene: TRBJ1-1; V gene: TRBV7-3; CDR3 protein: CASSLDPGFEAFF
J gene: TRBJ2-5; V gene: TRBV20-1; CDR3 protein: CSATRTEETQYF
J gene: TRBJ1-2; V gene: TRBV7-9; CDR3 protein: CASSLVTGRYTF
J gene: TRBJ2-2; V gene: TRBV12-3/TRBV12-4; CDR3 protein: CASSRRTGSGELFF
J gene: TRBJ2-7; V gene: TRBV5-4; CDR3 protein: CASSDPGSSYEQYF
J gene: TRBJ2-7; V gene: TRBV15; CDR3 protein: CATSRGVYEQYF